The present T cell receptor beta chain was sequenced within a study of shared clonotypes between healthy human individuals. The overall study: The plates for each donor numbered three CD4 naive, three CD4 memory, two CD8 naive and one CD8 memory.

Naive CD8 cells were CD45RO-negative, positively selected for CCR7, excluding terminally differentiated effector memory CD45RA+ cells. Replicate PCRs run on sorted subsets employed roughly 190 ng DNA, around 31,000 T cell genomes. Measured with immunoSEQ multiplex PCR; TCRdb has only the in-frame clones, and not every one. The top ten clones hold 1% to 1.3% of a sample with some 2 million clones, approximately 94% of them seen once. Study conclusions and caveats: What naive subsets generally showed was a larger estimated richness than memory subsets showed. Among a few donors, approximately 4.6% of naive CD4 clonotypes were found in common.

Comments on this clone: What it binds is not known.

The material sequenced was naive CD8+ T cells sorted from blood. The source is a man younger than 35 in good health.

In DNA form, the CDR3 reads TGTGCCTGGAGTGAGTATCCCCCAGGGGGGCCTCGCACAGATACGCAGTATTTT. Its translation is CAWSEYPPGGPRTDTQYF. The chain employs TRBV30 and TRBJ2-3; perhaps TRBD1 as D (7 bases). Looked up from germline, CDR1 is GTSNPN and CDR2 is SVGIG (reference sequence). This CDR3 has 18 residues. V was trimmed by 1 base and J by 1 base, leaving 21 bases between them.